These 22 T cell receptor beta chains share one sample of origin, sequenced in a study of PD-L1 blockade in urothelial cancer. The data were produced by immunoSEQ multiplex PCR, yet TCRdb's version contains in-frame clones alone and is incomplete. The repertoire includes 35,000 to 50,000 clones, around 84% of them detected once, and 2.5% to 3% sits in the top ten. The specimen comprised PBMCs, sampled around atezolizumab (anti-PD-L1) treatment. The receptors come from a man in his sixties or seventies with urothelial cancer.

The chain joins TRBV29-1 to TRBJ2-5; 9 bases agree with TRBD1. This CDR3 has 13 amino acids. Germline V gene data show CDR1 as SQVTM and CDR2 as ANQGSEA. The V and J ends lost 5 bases and 5 bases, in that order; junction bases with no gene match: 6. The CDR3 DNA follows: TGCAGCGTTCAGACAGGGGGGGAGGAGACCCAGTACTTC. Its protein product is CSVQTGGEETQYF.

The J gene is TRBJ2-3, the V gene TRBV27; 11 positions match TRBD2. The CDR3 sequence is 15 residues long. V trimming: 5 bases; J trimming: 7 bases; junction bases outside the gene matches: 8. Germline V CDR1 and CDR2: MNHEY, SMNVEV (reference sequence). The CDR3 bases are TGTGCCAGCAGTGAGACTAGCGGGACAGGGAATACGCAGTATTTT. This sequence encodes CASSETSGTGNTQYF.

The CDR3 DNA sequence: TGTGCCAGCAGCAAGAGGGGATATGGGACAGGGAGGAGGGAGCAGTACTTC. It specifies CASSKRGYGTGRREQYF. This chain connects TRBV11-2 to TRBJ2-7; 9 positions agree with TRBD1. Germline V gene lookup returns CDR1 SGHAT and CDR2 FQNNGV. CDR3 size: 17 residues. The V gene end was trimmed by 5 bases and the J gene end by 7 bases; junction bases not matched to a gene: 18.

This sequence joins TRBV5-4 and TRBJ1-4; 7 nucleotides match TRBD1. V lost 0 bases to trimming and J lost 1 base; unmatched junction nucleotides: 3. This CDR3 has 16 amino acids. CDR1 is SGHNT and CDR2 is YYREEE in the germline V gene (reference sequence). CDR3 protein: CASSLDPGGTNEKLFF. The CDR3 bases are TGTGCCAGCAGCTTGGATCCAGGGGGAACTAATGAAAAACTGTTTTTT.

V and J are TRBV27 and TRBJ2-7, with TRBD1 identical over 8 bases. From germline, CDR1 is MNHEY and CDR2 SMNVEV (reference sequence). This CDR3 comprises 14 residues. Trimming removed 8 bases from V and 2 bases from J; junction bases left unmatched: 8. The CDR3 nucleotides read TGTGCCAGCGCATTAGGGACAGGAACCTACGAGCAGTACTTC. Translated, it gives CASALGTGTYEQYF.

This CDR3 reads CASSSRGADTGELFF. Here the CDR3 DNA reads TGTGCCAGCAGCTCCAGGGGAGCGGATACCGGGGAGCTGTTTTTT. V and J are TRBV7-6 and TRBJ2-2; D is possibly TRBD1 (6 bases). The V end was cut by 4 bases, the J end by 5 bases, with 14 bases between. Germline V gene data show CDR1 as SGHVS and CDR2 as FNYEAQ. The CDR3 spans 15 residues.

The chain links TRBV10-3 to TRBJ2-7, with 8 bases fitting TRBD2. After removal of 1 base from V and 1 base from J, the junction contained 6 bases not matched to a gene. This CDR3 has 16 residues. Germline V lookup: CDR1 ENHRY, CDR2 SYGVKD. The CDR3 protein is CAISELYSGNSYEQYF. The CDR3 DNA sequence: TGTGCCATCAGTGAGTTATATAGCGGGAATTCCTACGAGCAGTACTTC.

The chain has TRBV7-2 and TRBJ2-3; 8 bases are a match to TRBD2. This CDR3 is 17 amino acids long. CDR1 is SGHTA, CDR2 FQGNSA, per germline. V trimming: 5 bases; J trimming: 3 bases; junction bases outside the gene matches: 13. CDR3 in amino acids: CASSAAGLGTRTDTQYF. The CDR3 coding sequence is TGTGCCAGCAGCGCAGCTGGGCTCGGGACTAGGACAGATACGCAGTATTTT.

The chain recombines TRBV5-1 with TRBJ2-2; 10 bases fit TRBD2. The germline V gene encodes CDR1 SGHRS and CDR2 YFSETQ. This CDR3 contains 19 residues. V shed 0 bases and J 0 bases; nucleotides not matched to a gene: 8. Written as DNA, the CDR3 is TGCGCCAGCAGCTTGGGCCTAGCGGGAGAATCGGCGAACACCGGGGAGCTGTTTTTT. Translation: CASSLGLAGESANTGELFF.

This chain connects TRBV2 to TRBJ2-2; 8 bases agree with TRBD1. The ends lost 10 bases at V and 5 bases at J; junction bases unmatched: 9. CDR3 length equals 14 residues. CDR1 and CDR2 (germline): SNHLY, FYNNEI. CDR3 residues: CATKQGVETGELFF. The CDR3 coding sequence is TGTGCCACCAAACAGGGGGTTGAGACCGGGGAGCTGTTTTTT.

In its sample, this clone was seen once. The chain joins TRBV7-6 to TRBJ2-1, with 9 bases matching TRBD1. Germline CDR1 SGHVS, CDR2 FNYEAQ. The CDR3 has 16 residues. With V trimmed by 2 bases and J by 6 bases, 8 bases remained unmatched. The chain's CDR3 is CASSLSGTGTPNEQFF. In DNA form, the CDR3 reads TGTGCCAGCAGCTTATCCGGGACAGGGACCCCCAATGAGCAGTTCTTC.

The chain joins TRBV11-1 to TRBJ2-1; D is undetermined. The CDR3 sequence is 14 residues long. CDR1 and CDR2 (germline): SGHAT, FQDESV (reference sequence). V was trimmed by 7 bases and J by 0 bases, leaving 10 bases between them. The CDR3 bases are TGTGCCAGCACCCACCTGAGCTCCTACAATGAGCAGTTCTTC. Amino acids: CASTHLSSYNEQFF.

V gene TRBV11-2 combines with J gene TRBJ2-5, with D tentatively TRBD2 (6 bases). Germline V CDR1 and CDR2: SGHAT, FQNNGV. There are 13 residues in the CDR3. The V end was cut by 2 bases, the J end by 4 bases, with 8 bases between. The chain's CDR3 is CASSLRGGETQYF. Here the CDR3 DNA reads TGTGCCAGCAGCTTACGGGGAGGAGAGACCCAGTACTTC. Full variable domain (rest looked up from reference TRBV11-2 and TRBJ2-5): EAGVAQSPRYKIIEKRQSVAFWCNPISGHATLYWYQQILGQGPKLLIQFQNNGVVDDSQLPKDRFSAERLKGVDSTLKIQPAKLEDSAVYLCASSLRGGETQYFGPGTRLLVL.

The J gene is TRBJ2-7, the V gene TRBV7-9; perhaps TRBD2 as D (5 bases). The germline V and J ends were trimmed by 3 bases and 3 bases, with 12 bases remaining between them. Germline V CDR1 and CDR2: SEHNR, FQNEAQ (reference sequence). The CDR3 loop spans 14 amino acids. In nucleotides, the CDR3 is TGTGCCAGCAGCTTCGACGGGGAGTACTACGAGCAGTACTTC. Residues: CASSFDGEYYEQYF.

The V and J genes are TRBV18 and TRBJ2-5; 7 bases are shared with TRBD1. Germline assignment: CDR1 KGHSH and CDR2 LQKENI. V was clipped by 0 bases and J by 3 bases; unmatched bases: 1. CDR3 length: 14 amino acids. CDR3 protein: CASSPPQGEETQYF. CDR3 DNA sequence: TGTGCCAGCTCACCACCCCAGGGGGAAGAGACCCAGTACTTC. The full variable domain, rest sourced from reference TRBV18 and TRBJ2-5, is NAGVMQNPRHLVRRRGQEARLRCSPMKGHSHVYWYRQLPEEGLKFMVYLQKENIIDESGMPKERFSAEFPKEGPSILRIQQVVRGDSAAYFCASSPPQGEETQYFGPGTRLLVL.

This clone was counted between two and nine times. V usage is TRBV28 and J usage is TRBJ1-2; TRBD1 agrees at 8 bases. This CDR3 has 13 residues. CDR1 and CDR2 from the germline V gene are MDHEN and SYDVKM. V trimming: 6 bases; J trimming: 1 base; junction bases outside the gene matches: 1. CDR3 in amino acids: CASRGQDNYGYTF. CDR3 in DNA: TGTGCCAGCAGGGGACAGGATAACTATGGCTACACCTTC.

This chain connects TRBV6-5 to TRBJ2-7; D not certain. Trimming stripped 2 bases from V and 3 bases from J, with 11 bases between. Looked up from germline, CDR1 is MNHEY and CDR2 is SVGAGI. The CDR3 consists of 14 residues. The CDR3 DNA sequence: TGTGCCAGCAGTTACAATCGAGGCGACTACGAGCAGTACTTC. Translated, it gives CASSYNRGDYEQYF.

The CDR3 region has the DNA TGCAGCGGGGGCAGGGCGGCTGAAGCTTTCTTT. Amino acids: CSGGRAAEAFF. The chain recombines TRBV29-1 with TRBJ1-1, with D tentatively TRBD1 (5 bases). The V and J ends lost 7 bases and 6 bases respectively, with 12 bases between them. CDR1 SQVTM and CDR2 ANQGSEA come from the germline V gene. This CDR3 has 11 residues. Combining the CDR3 with reference TRBV29-1 and TRBJ1-1 gives the whole variable domain SAVISQKPSRDICQRGTSLTIQCQVDSQVTMMFWYRQQPGQSLTLIATANQGSEATYESGFVIDKFPISRPNLTFSTLTVSNMSPEDSSIYLCSGGRAAEAFFGQGTRLTVV.

The rearrangement uses TRBV5-5 and TRBJ2-7; a weak D match, TRBD1 (6 bases). V was shortened by 5 bases and J by 2 bases, with 11 bases between the two germline ends. The germline V gene encodes CDR1 SGHKS and CDR2 YYEKEE (reference sequence). This CDR3 is built from 13 residues. The CDR3 sequence: CASRFQGPYEQYF. In DNA form, the CDR3 reads TGTGCCAGCAGGTTCCAGGGGCCCTACGAGCAGTACTTC.

The chain joins TRBV6-1 to TRBJ1-2; 11 bases are shared with TRBD1. Germline values: CDR1 MNHNS, CDR2 SASEGT. The CDR3 is 15 amino acids. The V and J ends lost 4 bases and 6 bases, in that order; junction bases with no gene match: 7. CDR3: CASSVQGQGANGYTF. CDR3 bases: TGTGCCAGCAGTGTACAAGGACAGGGGGCTAATGGCTACACCTTC.

This sequence joins TRBV7-6 and TRBJ2-5; unclear D gene. Germline CDR1 and CDR2: SGHVS and FNYEAQ. This CDR3 is 13 amino acids long. V was cut by 5 bases and J by 2 bases, with 9 bases left in between. CDR3 region: CASSPSRQETQYF. In nucleotides, the CDR3 is TGTGCCAGCAGCCCAAGCCGACAAGAGACCCAGTACTTC.

This clone was recorded a few times. This chain joins TRBV7-8 and TRBJ2-7; tentatively, D is TRBD2 (7 bases). This CDR3 is built from 16 residues. V lost 5 bases, J lost 5 bases, and 22 bases lay in between. Germline V gives CDR1 SGHVS, CDR2 FQNEAQ. Here the CDR3 reads CASSPGRGARADEQYF. In nucleotides, the CDR3 is TGTGCCAGCAGCCCAGGACGGGGGGCCCGGGCTGACGAGCAGTACTTC.